This T cell receptor (beta chain) appears in the sequencing data of a study of blood T cells in healthy people across ages. With respect to this clonotype: The target antigen is unknown.

Primed by a sample-barcoded 5' primer and a J-beta primer mix, a second PCR proceeded for roughly 7 to 11 cycles. From the 5' RACE reads, TCRdb called clonotypes with MiXCR, one entry per CDR3 protein. The sample holds some 700,000 distinct CDR3 sequences, about 20% seen once. General study results and limits: Naive CD4+ cells and diversity were both higher in long-lived donors than in aged donors. The study lacked donor CMV status, which possibly confounded expanded clonotype changes.

This CDR3 has 13 residues. Trimming took 5 bases from V and 10 from J, leaving 14 bases between them. The genes are TRBV12-3 or TRBV12-4 and TRBJ1-4, with D maybe TRBD1 (5 bases). This TCR came from a man in his 70s in good health. The specimen was blood. The CDR3 sequence: CASSRLLGGKLFF. The CDR3 DNA reads as TGTGCCAGCAGTCGCCTCTTGGGGGGAAAACTGTTTTTT.